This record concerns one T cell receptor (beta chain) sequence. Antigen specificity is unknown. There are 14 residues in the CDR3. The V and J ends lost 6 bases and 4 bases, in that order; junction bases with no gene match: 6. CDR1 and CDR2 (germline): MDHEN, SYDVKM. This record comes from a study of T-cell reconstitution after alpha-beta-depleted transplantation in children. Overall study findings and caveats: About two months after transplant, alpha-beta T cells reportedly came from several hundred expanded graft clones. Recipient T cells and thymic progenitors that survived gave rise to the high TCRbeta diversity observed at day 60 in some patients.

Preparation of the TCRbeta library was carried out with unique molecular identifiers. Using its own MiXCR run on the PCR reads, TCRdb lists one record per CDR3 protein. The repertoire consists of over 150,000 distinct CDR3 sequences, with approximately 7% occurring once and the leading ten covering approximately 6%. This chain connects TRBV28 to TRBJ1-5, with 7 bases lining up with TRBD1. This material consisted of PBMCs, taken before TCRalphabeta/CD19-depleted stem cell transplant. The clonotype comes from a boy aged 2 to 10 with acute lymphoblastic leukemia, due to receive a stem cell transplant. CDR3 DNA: TGTGCCAGCAGCCAAGGGACAGTAAATCAGCCCCAGCATTTT. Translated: CASSQGTVNQPQHF.